The clone carrying this TCR beta chain was counted a single time. These data come from a study of radiation and T cells in renal cell carcinoma. Time point here: blood 2 weeks post-SBRT. Stated treatment: 15 Gy SBRT to primary tumor, nephrectomy 4 weeks later. Clones were sequenced by immunoSEQ multiplex PCR, and TCRdb holds only the in-frame ones, with some missing. Of some 120,000 clones in the sample, about four fifths are singletons; the top ten hold 5% to 6.5%. Germline CDR1 is SGHRS and CDR2 is YFSETQ. The germline V and J ends were trimmed by 0 bases and 7 bases, with 23 bases remaining between them. The CDR3 is made up of 17 amino acids.

The chain combines TRBV5-1 with TRBJ2-7; the D call may be TRBD1 or TRBD2 (6 bases each). This sequence was found in a man aged 50 to 60 with renal cell carcinoma. The starting material was blood, obtained from a patient whose treatment included radiotherapy and nephrectomy. CDR3 nucleotides: TGCGCCAGCAGCTTGGCCGGGGGCTCAGGCGCCTCCAGGGAGCAGTACTTC. It translates to CASSLAGGSGASREQYF.